The next 14 T cell receptor beta chains were all read from a single sample in a study of T cell clones after liver transplantation. Sequencing used immunoSEQ multiplex PCR; TCRdb keeps in-frame clones, though not all of them. The sample includes roughly 100,000 clones, 82% of them seen just once. The source material was CD4+ T cells from blood, sampled before liver transplant. The receptors come from a human donor who received a liver transplant.

This chain links TRBV19 with TRBJ1-5; D call uncertain. This CDR3 is built from 15 residues. Germline V gene lookup returns CDR1 LNHDA and CDR2 SQIVND (reference sequence). The V gene lost 6 bases and the J gene lost 3 bases, with 15 bases spanning the gap. CDR3 DNA: TGTGCCAGTAGACTTTTTGGTGCAGACAATCAGCCCCAGCATTTT. Amino acid sequence: CASRLFGADNQPQHF.

This rearrangement joins TRBV7-9 to TRBJ2-1; maybe TRBD1 (5 bases). V dropped 0 bases and J dropped 4 bases, with 10 bases sitting between them. Germline CDR1 is SEHNR and CDR2 is FQNEAQ (reference sequence). This CDR3 has 15 amino acids. In DNA, the CDR3 is TGTGCCAGCAGCTTAGCGAGTACAGGTTACAATGAGCAGTTCTTC. This codes for CASSLASTGYNEQFF.

The chain couples TRBV19 to TRBJ1-1, with a weak D call TRBD1 (5 bases). V lost 8 bases to trimming and J lost 1 base, with 8 bases between them. The CDR3 is made up of 12 amino acids. Per the germline V gene, CDR1 is LNHDA and CDR2 is SQIVND (reference sequence). This chain's CDR3 is CASSQANTEAFF. The CDR3, as DNA: TGTGCCAGTTCACAGGCGAACACTGAAGCTTTCTTT.

A few counts support this clone. The chain employs TRBV6-5 and TRBJ2-4; D remains unclear. This CDR3 is 15 amino acids long. V shed 6 bases and J shed 0 bases, with 12 bases lying between them. Germline V lookup: CDR1 MNHEY, CDR2 SVGAGI. The DNA for the CDR3 is TGTGCCAGCAGCTCCAGTGCTTTAGCCAAAAACATTCAGTACTTC. It codes for CASSSSALAKNIQYF.

This clone appeared a single time. The junction and the germline gene differ at one end; a read error may be behind it. The V gene is TRBV6-5, the J gene TRBJ2-7, with 10 bases aligning to TRBD1. From germline, CDR1 is MNHEY and CDR2 SVGAGI. CDR3 size: 11 residues. In DNA, the CDR3 is TGTGCCAGCAGCCTCGGGACAGGGGTAAACTTC. It specifies CASSLGTGVNF.

This rearrangement joins TRBV5-4 to TRBJ1-1, with D perhaps matching TRBD1 (6 bases). Looked up from germline, CDR1 is SGHNT and CDR2 is YYREEE (reference sequence). Trimming shortened V by 3 bases and J by 3 bases, and 9 bases separated the two germline ends. CDR3 size: 13 residues. CDR3 bases: TGTGCCAGCAGCTCTACAGGGCACACTGAAGCTTTCTTT. Protein product: CASSSTGHTEAFF.

The chain couples TRBV7-2 to TRBJ2-3; the D gene is possibly TRBD1 (5 bases). Germline loops: CDR1 SGHTA, CDR2 FQGNSA. This CDR3 contains 14 residues. Trimming took 3 bases from V and 3 from J, leaving 10 bases between them. Here the CDR3 DNA reads TGTGCCAGCAGCTTGAGTCAGGGTACAGATACGCAGTATTTT. This encodes CASSLSQGTDTQYF.

The V call is TRBV15, the J call TRBJ1-2; D may be TRBD1 (5 bases). Germline CDR1 LNHNV, CDR2 YYDKDF (reference sequence). Trimming shortened V by 6 bases and J by 8 bases, and 13 bases separated the two germline ends. CDR3 length equals 12 residues. Here the CDR3 DNA reads TGTGCCACCAGGGATAGCAGGGACGGCTACACCTTC. It yields the protein CATRDSRDGYTF. Looking up the rest from reference TRBV15 and TRBJ1-2 gives the full variable domain: DAMVIQNPRYQVTQFGKPVTLSCSQTLNHNVMYWYQQKSSQAPKLLFHYYDKDFNNEADTPDNFQSRRPNTSFCFLDIRSPGLGDTAMYLCATRDSRDGYTFGSGTRLTVV.

This chain joins TRBV18 and TRBJ1-4, with TRBD1 identical over 7 bases. Per the germline V gene, CDR1 is KGHSH and CDR2 is LQKENI. The CDR3 loop spans 15 amino acids. With 3 bases clipped from V and 8 bases from J, the junction kept 9 bases outside the gene matches. The CDR3 sequence: CASSPSTGRLEKLFF. DNA of the CDR3: TGTGCCAGCTCACCCTCGACAGGGAGATTAGAAAAACTGTTTTTT.

This chain connects TRBV6-5 to TRBJ2-5, with 10 bases identical to TRBD1. The CDR3 sequence is 16 residues long. Germline V gives CDR1 MNHEY, CDR2 SVGAGI. V was pared by 4 bases and J by 4 bases, with 9 bases of the junction left unmatched. CDR3 nucleotide sequence: TGTGCCAGCAGTTCCAGCTCGGGACAGGGGAGAGAGACCCAGTACTTC. It is translated as CASSSSSGQGRETQYF.

This chain links TRBV6-5 with TRBJ2-2; D not resolved. Deletions cut 5 bases from V and 7 bases from J, with 17 bases between. CDR1 is MNHEY and CDR2 is SVGAGI in the germline V gene. This CDR3 has 15 residues. The CDR3 nucleotides are TGTGCCAGCAGTCCCCGGGCTTCCCTCGGCGGGGAGCTGTTTTTT. It translates to CASSPRASLGGELFF.

The chain carries TRBV7-2 and TRBJ1-2, with 8 bases that match TRBD1. The CDR3 consists of 15 residues. J was trimmed by 8 bases and V by 1 base; bases with no gene match: 9. In germline, CDR1 is SGHTA, CDR2 FQGNSA. The CDR3 reads CASSLDDRGLSGYTF. CDR3 in DNA: TGTGCCAGCAGCTTAGACGACAGGGGCCTTTCCGGCTACACCTTC.

The rearrangement uses TRBV7-8 and TRBJ2-7; 7 bases line up with TRBD1. V shed 5 bases and J 0 bases; nucleotides not matched to a gene: 10. In germline, CDR1 is SGHVS, CDR2 FQNEAQ. The CDR3 is made up of 16 amino acids. The CDR3 loop is CASSPGPGQSSYEQYF. CDR3 sequence (DNA): TGTGCCAGCAGCCCGGGACCGGGACAGAGCTCCTACGAGCAGTACTTC.

V gene TRBV28 combines with J gene TRBJ2-1, with 15 bases aligning to TRBD2. J lost 1 base, V lost 1 base, and 11 bases had no gene match. The CDR3 runs to 21 residues. CDR1 is MDHEN and CDR2 is SYDVKM in the germline V gene. Here the CDR3 DNA reads TGTGCCAGCAGTTTATCCCTCGGACTAGCGGGAGGGCCGGGGTCCTACAATGAGCAGTTCTTC. Translation: CASSLSLGLAGGPGSYNEQFF.